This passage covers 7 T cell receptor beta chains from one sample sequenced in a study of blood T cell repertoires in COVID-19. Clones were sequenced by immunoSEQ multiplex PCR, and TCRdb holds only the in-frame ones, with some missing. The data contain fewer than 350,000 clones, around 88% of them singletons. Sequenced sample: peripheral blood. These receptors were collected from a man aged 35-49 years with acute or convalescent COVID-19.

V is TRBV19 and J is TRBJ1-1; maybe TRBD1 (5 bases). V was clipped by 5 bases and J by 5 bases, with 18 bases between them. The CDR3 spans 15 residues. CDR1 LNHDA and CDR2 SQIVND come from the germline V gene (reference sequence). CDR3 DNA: TGTGCCAGTAGTGAGAAAGGGGTCAGGGTAACTGAAGCTTTCTTT. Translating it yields CASSEKGVRVTEAFF.

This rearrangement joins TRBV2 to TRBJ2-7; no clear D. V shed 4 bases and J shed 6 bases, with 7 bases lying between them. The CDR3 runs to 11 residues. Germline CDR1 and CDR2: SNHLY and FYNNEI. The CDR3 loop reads CASSVRFEQYF. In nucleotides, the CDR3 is TGTGCCAGCAGTGTCCGGTTCGAGCAGTACTTC.

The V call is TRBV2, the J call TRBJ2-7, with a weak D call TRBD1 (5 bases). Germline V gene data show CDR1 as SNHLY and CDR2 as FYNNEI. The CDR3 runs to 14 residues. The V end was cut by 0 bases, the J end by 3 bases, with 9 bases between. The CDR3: CASSEASGHYEQYF. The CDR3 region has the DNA TGTGCCAGCAGTGAAGCTTCAGGGCACTACGAGCAGTACTTC.

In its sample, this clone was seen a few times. CDR3 in DNA: TGTGCCAGCAGCCATGCCGCTGGACAGATTCGTGGCTACACCTTC. This sequence encodes CASSHAAGQIRGYTF. V gene TRBV3-1 (or the pseudogene TRBV3-2) combines with J gene TRBJ1-2, with D perhaps matching TRBD1 (6 bases). Trimming stripped 3 bases from V and 7 bases from J, with 18 bases between. The CDR3 covers 15 residues. CDR1 and CDR2 (germline): LGHDT, YNNKEL (reference sequence).

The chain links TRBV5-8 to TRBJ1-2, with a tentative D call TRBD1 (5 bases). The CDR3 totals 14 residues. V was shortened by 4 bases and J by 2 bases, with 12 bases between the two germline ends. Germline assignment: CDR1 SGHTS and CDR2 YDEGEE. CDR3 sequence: CASSPWGDNYGYTF. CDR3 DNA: TGTGCCAGCAGCCCCTGGGGGGACAACTATGGCTACACCTTC.

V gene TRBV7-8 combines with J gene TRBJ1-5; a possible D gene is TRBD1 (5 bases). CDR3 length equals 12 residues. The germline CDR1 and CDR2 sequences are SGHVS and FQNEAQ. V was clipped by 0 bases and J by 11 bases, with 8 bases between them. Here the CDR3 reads CASSLAGGAQHF. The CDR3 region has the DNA TGTGCCAGCAGCTTAGCCGGGGGGGCCCAGCATTTT.

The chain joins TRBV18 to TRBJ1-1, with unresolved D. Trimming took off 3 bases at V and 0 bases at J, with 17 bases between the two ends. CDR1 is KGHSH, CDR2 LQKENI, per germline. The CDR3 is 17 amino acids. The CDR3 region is CASSPLTWQQLNTEAFF. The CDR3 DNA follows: TGTGCCAGCTCACCCTTGACATGGCAACAATTGAACACTGAAGCTTTCTTT.